The sequence of this T cell receptor (beta chain) was determined in a study of blood T cell repertoires in COVID-19. Trimming took 8 bases from V and 0 from J; bases not matched to a gene: 16. Germline V gene sequence: CDR1 SNHLY, CDR2 FYNNEI. The CDR3 runs to 19 residues. Cohorts were assigned according to the clinical history that participants reported. As originally analysed: Counts of nucleated cells, estimated from reference gene primer amplification, were obtained. Clones were read by immunoSEQ multiplex PCR, and TCRdb kept only the in-frame ones, dropping some. That table gives V, J and clone size, and the DNA gave D and trimming. Among 250,000 to 300,000 clones listed, approximately 80% were seen once.

Sequencing was done on a sample of PBMCs or T cells enriched from blood (not recorded which). The rearrangement joins TRBV2 to TRBJ2-1; 10 nucleotides align to TRBD1. The clonotype comes from a man between 40 and 49 years old who had been exposed to COVID-19. Written as DNA, the CDR3 is TGTGCCAGCCATAACACCGGGACAGGGGAATCGAGCTCCTACAATGAGCAGTTCTTC. Amino acids: CASHNTGTGESSSYNEQFF.